Each of the 6 T cell receptor beta chains below was sequenced from the same sample in a study of T cell responses to AZD1222 COVID-19 vaccine. The repertoire was sequenced with immunoSEQ multiplex PCR; TCRdb's copy has only in-frame clones and lacks some. Of 95,000 or so clones in the sample, over 85% were seen once. The sequences come from peripheral blood, collected on day 0 of MenACWY control vaccination. Every receptor here comes from an adult in good health.

This chain joins TRBV6-5 and TRBJ2-3; the D gene could be TRBD1 or TRBD2 (5 bases each). V lost 0 bases, J lost 1 base, and 11 bases lay in between. Germline V gene data show CDR1 as MNHEY and CDR2 as SVGAGI. The CDR3 has 16 residues. CDR3 coding DNA: TGTGCCAGCAGTTACTCGGGGGTCGGAGGCACAGATACGCAGTATTTT. Protein product: CASSYSGVGGTDTQYF.

The chain employs TRBV21-1 and TRBJ1-5. TRBV21-1 is tagged as a pseudogene. The CDR3 spans 15 residues. CDR3 loop: CASFQDRRREQPQHF. CDR3 nucleotides: TGTGCCAGCTTTCAGGACCGCCGGCGGGAACAGCCCCAGCATTTT.

The chain employs TRBV28 and TRBJ1-2, with TRBD1 matching 7 bases. CDR3 length: 13 residues. After removal of 8 bases from V and 8 bases from J, the junction contained 11 bases not matched to a gene. Per the germline V gene, CDR1 is MDHEN and CDR2 is SYDVKM. The chain's CDR3 is CASGGLTGSGYTF. CDR3 in DNA: TGTGCCAGCGGAGGATTGACAGGGTCGGGCTACACCTTC.

This clone showed up just once. The chain combines TRBV10-3 with TRBJ1-2; the D is unclear. The germline V and J ends were trimmed by 3 bases and 8 bases, with 13 bases remaining between them. This CDR3 contains 13 residues. The V gene's germline CDR1 is ENHRY and CDR2 SYGVKD. CDR3 nucleotide sequence: TGTGCCATCAGTGACGGACCCCTGGGAGGCTACACCTTC. Residues: CAISDGPLGGYTF.

The chain employs TRBV1 and TRBJ2-3; the DNA was not compared with TRBD2, the D call given in the table. TRBV1 is a known pseudogene. The CDR3 spans 19 residues. The CDR3 nucleotides read TGCACCAGCAGCCGCCAAACGAGGGGGGGGGCTCGCGGCACAGATACGCAGTATTTT. This translates into CTSSRQTRGGARGTDTQYF.

This clone occurred once. The chain links TRBV4-3 to TRBJ1-6, with D maybe TRBD1 (5 bases). CDR3 length: 15 residues. V lost 0 bases and J lost 6, with 9 bases in between. The germline V gene has CDR1 LGHNA and CDR2 YSLEER. CDR3 coding DNA: TGCGCCAGCAGCCAAGAGTGGGGGATTAATTCACCCCTCCACTTT. The encoded protein is CASSQEWGINSPLHF.